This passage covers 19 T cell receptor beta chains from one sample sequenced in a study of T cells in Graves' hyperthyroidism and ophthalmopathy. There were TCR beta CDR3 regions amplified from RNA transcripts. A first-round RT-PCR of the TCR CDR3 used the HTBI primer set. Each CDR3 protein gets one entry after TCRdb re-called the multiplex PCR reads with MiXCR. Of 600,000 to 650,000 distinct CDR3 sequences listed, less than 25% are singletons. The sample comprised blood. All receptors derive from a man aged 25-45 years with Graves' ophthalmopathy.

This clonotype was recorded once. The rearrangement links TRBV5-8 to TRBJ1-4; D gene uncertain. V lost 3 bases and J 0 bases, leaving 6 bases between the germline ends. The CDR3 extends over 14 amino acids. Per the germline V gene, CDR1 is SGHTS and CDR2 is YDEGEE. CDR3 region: CASSSTSTNEKLFF. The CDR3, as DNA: TGTGCCAGCAGCTCGACATCAACTAATGAAAAACTGTTTTTT.

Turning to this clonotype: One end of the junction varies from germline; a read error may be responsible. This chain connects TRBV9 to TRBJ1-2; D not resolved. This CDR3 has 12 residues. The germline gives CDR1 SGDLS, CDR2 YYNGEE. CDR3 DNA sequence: TGTGCCAGCAGCCCGCATCAGAATGGCTTCACCTTC. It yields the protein CASSPHQNGFTF. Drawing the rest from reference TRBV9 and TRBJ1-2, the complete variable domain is DSGVTQTPKHLITATGQRVTLRCSPRSGDLSVYWYQQSLDQGLQFLIQYYNGEERAKGNILERFSAQQFPDLHSELNLSSLELGDSALYFCASSPHQNGFTFGSGTRLTVV.

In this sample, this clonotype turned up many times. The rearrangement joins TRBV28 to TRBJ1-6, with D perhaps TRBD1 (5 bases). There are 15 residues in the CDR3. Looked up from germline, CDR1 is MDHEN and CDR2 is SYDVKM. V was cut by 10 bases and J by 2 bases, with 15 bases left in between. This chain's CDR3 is CATTAGSPYNSPLHF. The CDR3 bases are TGTGCCACCACCGCAGGGAGTCCCTATAATTCACCCCTCCACTTT.

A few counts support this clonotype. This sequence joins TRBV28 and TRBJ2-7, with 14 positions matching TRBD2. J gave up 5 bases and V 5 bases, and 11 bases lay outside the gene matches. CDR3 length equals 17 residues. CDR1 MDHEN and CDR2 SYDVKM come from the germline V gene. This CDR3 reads CASSLGWTSGRLNEQYF. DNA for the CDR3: TGTGCCAGCAGTCTTGGTTGGACTAGCGGGAGGCTAAACGAGCAGTACTTC.

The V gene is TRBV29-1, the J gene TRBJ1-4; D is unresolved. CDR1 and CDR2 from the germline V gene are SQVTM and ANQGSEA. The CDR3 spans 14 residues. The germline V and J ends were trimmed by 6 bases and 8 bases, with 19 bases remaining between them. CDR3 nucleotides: TGCAGCGTAGAAAGACGGCCACTTGGAGAAAAACTGTTTTTT. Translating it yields CSVERRPLGEKLFF.

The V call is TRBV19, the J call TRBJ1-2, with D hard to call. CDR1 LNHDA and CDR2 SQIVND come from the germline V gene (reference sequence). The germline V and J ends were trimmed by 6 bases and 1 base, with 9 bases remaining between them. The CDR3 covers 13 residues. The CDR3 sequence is CASRGSLNYGYTF. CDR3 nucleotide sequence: TGTGCCAGTAGAGGTTCCCTTAACTATGGCTACACCTTC.

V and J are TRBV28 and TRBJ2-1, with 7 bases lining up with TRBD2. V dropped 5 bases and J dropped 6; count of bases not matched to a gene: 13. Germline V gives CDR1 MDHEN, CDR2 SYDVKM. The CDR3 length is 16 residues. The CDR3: CASSAPQQRGLNEQFF. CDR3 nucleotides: TGTGCCAGCAGTGCCCCTCAGCAGCGGGGCCTCAATGAGCAGTTCTTC. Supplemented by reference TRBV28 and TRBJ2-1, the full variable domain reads DVKVTQSSRYLVKRTGEKVFLECVQDMDHENMFWYRQDPGLGLRLIYFSYDVKMKEKGDIPEGYSVSREKKERFSLILESASTNQTSMYLCASSAPQQRGLNEQFFGPGTRLTVL.

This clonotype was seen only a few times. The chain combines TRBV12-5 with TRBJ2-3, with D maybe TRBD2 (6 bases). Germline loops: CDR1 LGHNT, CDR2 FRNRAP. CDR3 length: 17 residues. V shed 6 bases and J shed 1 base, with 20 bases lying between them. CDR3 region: CASGSAGKTSGTDTQYF. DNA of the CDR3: TGTGCTAGTGGGTCGGCGGGAAAGACCTCTGGCACAGATACGCAGTATTTT.

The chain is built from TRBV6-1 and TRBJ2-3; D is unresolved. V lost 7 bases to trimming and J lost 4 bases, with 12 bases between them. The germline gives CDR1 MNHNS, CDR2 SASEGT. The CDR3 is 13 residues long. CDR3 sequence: CASIHVGSDTQYF. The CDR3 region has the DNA TGTGCCAGCATTCACGTGGGATCAGATACGCAGTATTTT.

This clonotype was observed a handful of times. CDR3 amino acids: CSGALAGGPNEQFF. The CDR3 nucleotides read TGCAGCGGTGCCCTAGCGGGAGGGCCGAATGAGCAGTTCTTC. This chain joins TRBV29-1 and TRBJ2-1; 12 positions agree with TRBD2. The CDR3 loop spans 14 amino acids. CDR1 SQVTM and CDR2 ANQGSEA come from the germline V gene. The V segment lost 7 bases and the J segment 7 bases; nucleotides outside the gene matches: 8.

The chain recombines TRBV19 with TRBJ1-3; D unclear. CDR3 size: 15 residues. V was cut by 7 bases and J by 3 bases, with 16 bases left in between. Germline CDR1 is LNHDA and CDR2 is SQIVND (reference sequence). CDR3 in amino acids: CASTPYRLYGNTIYF. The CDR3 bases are TGTGCCAGTACACCGTACAGACTATATGGAAACACCATATATTTT.

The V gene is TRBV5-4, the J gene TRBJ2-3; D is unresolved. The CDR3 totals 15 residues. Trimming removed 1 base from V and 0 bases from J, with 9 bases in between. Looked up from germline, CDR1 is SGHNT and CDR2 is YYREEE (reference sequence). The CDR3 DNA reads TGTGCCAGCAGCTTGCCTGACTTCAGCACAGATACGCAGTATTTT. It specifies CASSLPDFSTDTQYF. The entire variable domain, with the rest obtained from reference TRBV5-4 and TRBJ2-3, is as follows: ETGVTQSPTHLIKTRGQQVTLRCSSQSGHNTVSWYQQALGQGPQFIFQYYREEENGRGNFPPRFSGLQFPNYSSELNVNALELDDSALYLCASSLPDFSTDTQYFGPGTRLTVL.

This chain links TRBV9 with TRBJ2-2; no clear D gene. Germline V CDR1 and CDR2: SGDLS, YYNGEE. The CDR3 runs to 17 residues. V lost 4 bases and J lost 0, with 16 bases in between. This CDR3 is CASSQTISVTNTGELFF. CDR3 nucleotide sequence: TGTGCCAGCAGCCAAACGATATCGGTTACGAACACCGGGGAGCTGTTTTTT.

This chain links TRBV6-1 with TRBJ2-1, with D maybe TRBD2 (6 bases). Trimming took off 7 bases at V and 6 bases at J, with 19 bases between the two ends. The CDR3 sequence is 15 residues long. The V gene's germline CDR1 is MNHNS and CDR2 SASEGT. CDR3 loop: CASTNSPGVRNEQFF. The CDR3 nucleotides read TGTGCCAGCACCAACTCCCCGGGAGTCCGCAATGAGCAGTTCTTC.

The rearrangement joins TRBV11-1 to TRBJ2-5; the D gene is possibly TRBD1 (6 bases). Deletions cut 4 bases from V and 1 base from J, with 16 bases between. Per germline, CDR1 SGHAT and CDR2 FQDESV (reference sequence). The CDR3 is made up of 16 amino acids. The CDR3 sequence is CASSSRDMGLQETQYF. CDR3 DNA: TGTGCCAGCAGCTCCCGGGACATGGGCCTCCAAGAGACCCAGTACTTC.

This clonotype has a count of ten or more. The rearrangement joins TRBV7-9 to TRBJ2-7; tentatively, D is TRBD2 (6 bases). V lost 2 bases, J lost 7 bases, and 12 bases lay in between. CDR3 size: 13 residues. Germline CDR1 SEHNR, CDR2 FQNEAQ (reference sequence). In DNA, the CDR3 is TGTGCCAGCAGCTTATCGGGAGTAGGTGAGCAGTACTTC. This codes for CASSLSGVGEQYF.

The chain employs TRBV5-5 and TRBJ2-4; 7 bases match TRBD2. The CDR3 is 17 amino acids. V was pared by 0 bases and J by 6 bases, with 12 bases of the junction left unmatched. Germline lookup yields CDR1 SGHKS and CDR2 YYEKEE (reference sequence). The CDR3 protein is CASSLVGGSSVGNIQYF. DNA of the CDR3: TGTGCCAGCAGCTTGGTTGGCGGGAGTTCGGTTGGAAACATTCAGTACTTC.

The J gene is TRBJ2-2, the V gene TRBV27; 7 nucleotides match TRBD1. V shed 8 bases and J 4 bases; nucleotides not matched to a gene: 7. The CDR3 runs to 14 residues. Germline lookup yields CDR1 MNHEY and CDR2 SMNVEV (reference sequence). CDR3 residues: CASGAGTATGELFF. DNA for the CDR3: TGTGCCAGCGGCGCCGGGACAGCCACCGGGGAGCTGTTTTTT.

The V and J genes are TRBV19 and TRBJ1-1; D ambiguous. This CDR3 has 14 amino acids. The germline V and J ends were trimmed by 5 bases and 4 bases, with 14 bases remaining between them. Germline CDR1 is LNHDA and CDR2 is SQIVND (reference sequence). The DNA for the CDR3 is TGTGCCAGTAGTGCAGGACCCGGGAGCACTGAAGCTTTCTTT. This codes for CASSAGPGSTEAFF.